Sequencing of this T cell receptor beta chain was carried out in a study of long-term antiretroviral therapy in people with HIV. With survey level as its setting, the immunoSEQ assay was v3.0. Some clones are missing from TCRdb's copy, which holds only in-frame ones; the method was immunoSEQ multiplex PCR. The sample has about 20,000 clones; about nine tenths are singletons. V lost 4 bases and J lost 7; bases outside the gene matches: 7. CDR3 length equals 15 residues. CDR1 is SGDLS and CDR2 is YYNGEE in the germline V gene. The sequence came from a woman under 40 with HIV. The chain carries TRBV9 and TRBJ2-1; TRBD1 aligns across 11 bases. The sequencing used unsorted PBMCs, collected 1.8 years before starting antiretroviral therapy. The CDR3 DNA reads TGTGCCAGCAGCCCAGGACAGGGGGCAATGAATGAGCAGTTCTTC. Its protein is CASSPGQGAMNEQFF.